Below, 30 T cell receptor beta chains from the same sample are listed, as sequenced in a study of shared clonotypes between healthy human individuals. Measured with immunoSEQ multiplex PCR; TCRdb has only the in-frame clones, and not every one. The sample records a few million clones, 85% to 95% being singletons. Specimen: naive CD4+ T cells from PBMCs. This sample's subset: CD45RA+ positively selected. These TCRs come from a man aged 18 to 30 in good health. Some clones in this sample may be carry-over from other donors' samples.

V is TRBV5-1 and J is TRBJ2-7, with D possibly TRBD1 on 6 matching bases. CDR1 is SGHRS, CDR2 YFSETQ, per germline. V gave up 2 bases and J gave up 3 bases, with 9 bases separating them. The CDR3 contains 13 residues. The CDR3 nucleotides are TGCGCCAGCAGCTTCGACAGGATCTACGAGCAGTACTTC. Translated: CASSFDRIYEQYF.

This clone occurred once. J is TRBJ1-2 and V is TRBV18; 9 bases are shared with TRBD1. The J segment lost 7 bases and the V segment lost 5 bases, leaving 17 bases of the junction unmatched. The CDR3 sequence is 17 residues long. CDR1 and CDR2 (germline): KGHSH, LQKENI. This chain's CDR3 is CASSTEIGTGSSLGYTF. CDR3 in DNA: TGTGCCAGCTCAACAGAAATCGGGACAGGGTCATCCCTTGGCTACACCTTC.

The J gene is TRBJ2-6, the V gene TRBV19; TRBD1 might be the D (6 bases). Germline values: CDR1 LNHDA, CDR2 SQIVND (reference sequence). V was pared by 1 base and J by 2 bases, with 9 bases between. This CDR3 has 16 residues. CDR3 bases: TGTGCCAGTAGTATAGTCACAGGGACTGGGGCCAACGTCCTGACTTTC. Residues: CASSIVTGTGANVLTF. Full variable domain (outside the CDR3, taken from reference TRBV19 and TRBJ2-6): DGGITQSPKYLFRKEGQNVTLSCEQNLNHDAMYWYRQDPGQGLRLIYYSQIVNDFQKGDIAEGYSVSREKKESFPLTVTSAQKNPTAFYLCASSIVTGTGANVLTFGAGSRLTVL.

V and J are TRBV4-2 and TRBJ1-1, with D uncertain. Trimming stripped 1 base from V and 10 bases from J, with 16 bases between. Germline V CDR1 and CDR2: LGHNA, YNFKEQ. CDR3 size: 14 residues. The CDR3 DNA reads TGTGCCAGCAGCCAAGGTCGTGTGGGCCAGAGAGCTTTCTTT. Translated: CASSQGRVGQRAFF.

This clone was counted a few times. Other DNA sequences of this sample code for an identical CDR3. The chain uses TRBV28 and TRBJ2-2, with D hard to call. CDR1 is MDHEN and CDR2 is SYDVKM in the germline V gene. V was clipped by 2 bases and J by 1 base, with 2 bases between them. The CDR3 is 13 residues long. The CDR3 DNA reads as TGTGCCAGCAGTTTAAGGAACACCGGGGAGCTGTTTTTT. This translates into CASSLRNTGELFF.

V gene TRBV19 combines with J gene TRBJ1-1, with D hard to call. V was clipped by 7 bases and J by 3 bases, with 18 bases between them. The CDR3 has 15 amino acids. Looked up from germline, CDR1 is LNHDA and CDR2 is SQIVND (reference sequence). This chain's CDR3 is CASTAGPRVDTEAFF. In DNA form, the CDR3 reads TGTGCCAGTACCGCGGGCCCGAGGGTTGACACTGAAGCTTTCTTT. The variable domain in full, with the rest retrieved from reference TRBV19 and TRBJ1-1, is DGGITQSPKYLFRKEGQNVTLSCEQNLNHDAMYWYRQDPGQGLRLIYYSQIVNDFQKGDIAEGYSVSREKKESFPLTVTSAQKNPTAFYLCASTAGPRVDTEAFFGQGTRLTVV.

The chain couples TRBV10-3 to TRBJ1-1; D is possibly TRBD1 (6 bases). The germline V gene encodes CDR1 ENHRY and CDR2 SYGVKD. The CDR3 length is 14 residues. The germline V and J ends were trimmed by 2 bases and 1 base, with 8 bases remaining between them. CDR3 sequence reads: CAISEKGGNTEAFF. CDR3 DNA: TGTGCCATCAGTGAGAAGGGGGGGAACACTGAAGCTTTCTTT.

The chain is built from TRBV15 and TRBJ1-5; weak D call: TRBD1 (5 bases). V was trimmed by 2 bases and J by 7 bases, leaving 12 bases between them. Germline V gene lookup returns CDR1 LNHNV and CDR2 YYDKDF (reference sequence). The CDR3 sequence is 14 residues long. The CDR3 is CATSRPQEEQPQHF. The CDR3 coding sequence is TGTGCCACCAGCAGACCACAGGAAGAGCAGCCCCAGCATTTT.

The V gene is TRBV5-1, the J gene TRBJ1-2, with 8 bases fitting TRBD1. The V gene's germline CDR1 is SGHRS and CDR2 YFSETQ. This CDR3 contains 14 residues. Trimming removed 3 bases from V and 4 bases from J; junction bases left unmatched: 5. CDR3 residues: CASSSGQGFYGYTF. The CDR3 region has the DNA TGCGCCAGCAGCTCCGGACAGGGATTCTATGGCTACACCTTC.

The J gene is TRBJ2-7, the V gene TRBV18; no clear D. V lost 4 bases and J 2 bases, leaving 9 bases between the germline ends. The CDR3 spans 13 residues. Germline V gene data show CDR1 as KGHSH and CDR2 as LQKENI. CDR3 sequence reads: CASSLGSTYEQYF. The CDR3 nucleotides read TGTGCCAGCTCACTGGGATCTACCTACGAGCAGTACTTC. Drawing the rest from reference TRBV18 and TRBJ2-7, the complete variable domain is NAGVMQNPRHLVRRRGQEARLRCSPMKGHSHVYWYRQLPEEGLKFMVYLQKENIIDESGMPKERFSAEFPKEGPSILRIQQVVRGDSAAYFCASSLGSTYEQYFGPGTRLTVT.

This clone was seen once. The gene calls are TRBV10-2 and TRBJ2-2; D perhaps matches TRBD1 (5 bases). The CDR3 contains 12 residues. Germline V lookup: CDR1 WSHSY, CDR2 SAAADI. V was trimmed by 9 bases and J by 4 bases, leaving 9 bases between them. This chain's CDR3 is CASTQGTGELFF. The CDR3 bases are TGCGCCAGTACCCAGGGCACCGGGGAGCTGTTTTTT.

The V gene is TRBV20-1, the J gene TRBJ2-1; possible D gene TRBD2, 5 bases. The CDR3 extends over 11 amino acids. V gave up 6 bases and J gave up 11 bases, with 14 bases separating them. The V gene's germline CDR1 is DFQATT and CDR2 SNEGSKA (reference sequence). The CDR3 nucleotides read TGCAGTGCCCCCAGGACCGGGAAGCAGTTCTTC. It codes for CSAPRTGKQFF.

As regards this clone: The sample contains more than one DNA sequence encoding this CDR3. V gene TRBV5-4 combines with J gene TRBJ1-1; D not resolved. V shed 2 bases and J shed 1 base, with 3 bases lying between them. CDR1 and CDR2 from the germline V gene are SGHNT and YYREEE (reference sequence). This CDR3 comprises 12 residues. CDR3: CASSFGNTEAFF. DNA of the CDR3: TGTGCCAGCAGCTTTGGGAACACTGAAGCTTTCTTT.

The chain links TRBV28 to TRBJ1-1; no clear D gene. V was cut by 0 bases and J by 1 base, with 6 bases left in between. There are 14 residues in the CDR3. Per germline, CDR1 MDHEN and CDR2 SYDVKM. In nucleotides, the CDR3 is TGTGCCAGCAGTTTATGGGAGGAGAACACTGAAGCTTTCTTT. Its protein is CASSLWEENTEAFF.

The rearrangement uses TRBV5-1 and TRBJ1-1; D perhaps matches TRBD1 (5 bases). V was shortened by 4 bases and J by 1 base, with 14 bases between the two germline ends. The V gene's germline CDR1 is SGHRS and CDR2 YFSETQ. The length of the CDR3 is 15 residues. The CDR3 DNA reads as TGCGCCAGCAGCCCGGCCTGGGGCGCGAACACTGAAGCTTTCTTT. Protein product: CASSPAWGANTEAFF.

This clone was observed a single time. The chain uses TRBV15 and TRBJ1-3; D might be TRBD1 (5 bases). V was cut by 4 bases and J by 0 bases, with 10 bases left in between. The CDR3 has 15 amino acids. Germline V gene sequence: CDR1 LNHNV, CDR2 YYDKDF (reference sequence). The CDR3 spells CATSISGTSGNTIYF. The CDR3 nucleotides read TGTGCCACCAGCATCTCAGGGACCTCTGGAAACACCATATATTTT.

The chain has TRBV18 and TRBJ2-7; 10 bases agree with TRBD2. This CDR3 has 14 residues. CDR1 and CDR2 from the germline V gene are KGHSH and LQKENI. The trim removed 8 bases at V and 6 bases at J, leaving 10 bases unmatched. The CDR3 DNA is TGTGCCAGCAACTCGTTAGCGGGAGGACTCGAGCAGTACTTC. As protein: CASNSLAGGLEQYF.

Regarding this clone: Other DNA sequences in the sample encode the same CDR3. The chain joins TRBV2 to TRBJ1-2; D not resolved. The V and J ends lost 6 bases and 4 bases respectively, with 15 bases between them. The CDR3 covers 14 residues. CDR1 SNHLY and CDR2 FYNNEI come from the germline V gene. Here the CDR3 reads CASSDRTGSYGYTF. As DNA, the CDR3 is TGTGCCAGCAGCGATCGGACGGGAAGCTATGGCTACACCTTC.

This CDR3 is CASSFEAGPSYEQYF. For the CDR3, the DNA is TGTGCCAGCAGCTTTGAAGCGGGGCCCTCCTACGAGCAGTACTTC. The chain joins TRBV27 to TRBJ2-7; TRBD2 matches at 7 bases. With V trimmed by 6 bases and J by 0 bases, 8 bases remained unmatched. CDR1 and CDR2 from the germline V gene are MNHEY and SMNVEV (reference sequence). The CDR3 consists of 15 residues.

The chain carries TRBV7-2 and TRBJ2-7; D is undetermined. V lost 3 bases and J lost 4, with 10 bases in between. CDR3 length: 13 amino acids. The germline gives CDR1 SGHTA, CDR2 FQGNSA. This CDR3 reads CASSLFPGYEQYF. The CDR3 nucleotides are TGTGCCAGCAGCTTGTTTCCTGGTTACGAGCAGTACTTC. The full variable domain, with the rest looked up from reference TRBV7-2 and TRBJ2-7, is GAGVSQSPSNKVTEKGKDVELRCDPISGHTALYWYRQSLGQGLEFLIYFQGNSAPDKSGLPSDRFSAERTGGSVSTLTIQRTQQEDSAVYLCASSLFPGYEQYFGPGTRLTVT.

The rearrangement joins TRBV15 to TRBJ2-1, with TRBD2 matching 13 bases. This CDR3 contains 20 residues. With V trimmed by 0 bases and J by 0 bases, 8 bases remained unmatched. Germline V gives CDR1 LNHNV, CDR2 YYDKDF (reference sequence). The CDR3 reads CATSRDYQTSGRTSYNEQFF. As DNA, the CDR3 is TGTGCCACCAGCAGAGATTATCAGACTAGCGGGAGGACCTCCTACAATGAGCAGTTCTTC.

This clone was detected only a few times. The chain uses TRBV19 and TRBJ1-4; tentatively, D is TRBD1 (6 bases). The CDR3 has 12 residues. Germline loops: CDR1 LNHDA, CDR2 SQIVND (reference sequence). V gave up 4 bases and J gave up 13 bases, with 13 bases separating them. CDR3 nucleotides: TGTGCCAGTAGTACCCACAGGGAACGACTGTTTTTT. Amino acids: CASSTHRERLFF.

This clone was counted once. This sequence joins TRBV9 and TRBJ2-3, with 14 bases identical to TRBD2. The J segment lost 4 bases and the V segment lost 4 bases, leaving 5 bases of the junction unmatched. Germline V lookup: CDR1 SGDLS, CDR2 YYNGEE. There are 16 residues in the CDR3. The CDR3 reads CASSPGTSGSADTQYF. The DNA for the CDR3 is TGTGCCAGCAGCCCCGGGACTAGCGGGAGTGCAGATACGCAGTATTTT.

This clone was detected once. This sequence joins TRBV18 and TRBJ1-1; no clear D gene. Trimming cost V 6 bases and J 2 bases, with 10 bases left between them. The CDR3 is 13 residues long. Germline V gene data show CDR1 as KGHSH and CDR2 as LQKENI. The CDR3 sequence: CASSALGNTEAFF. CDR3 sequence (DNA): TGTGCCAGCTCCGCCCTGGGAAACACTGAAGCTTTCTTT.

The chain recombines TRBV7-2 with TRBJ2-1, with a weak D call TRBD1 (5 bases). CDR3 length: 11 amino acids. Trimming shortened V by 2 bases and J by 10 bases, and 6 bases separated the two germline ends. The germline V gene encodes CDR1 SGHTA and CDR2 FQGNSA. CDR3 sequence reads: CASSLRGEQFF. CDR3 DNA sequence: TGTGCCAGCAGCTTAAGGGGAGAGCAGTTCTTC.

The genes are TRBV11-3 and TRBJ2-1; D might be TRBD2 (6 bases). CDR1 is SGHNT and CDR2 is YENEEA in the germline V gene. CDR3 size: 15 residues. The germline V and J ends were trimmed by 5 bases and 13 bases, with 24 bases remaining between them. The CDR3 reads CASSPRRGLSLEQFF. As DNA, the CDR3 is TGTGCCAGCAGCCCACGGAGGGGTTTGAGTTTGGAACAGTTCTTC.

The CDR3 spells CASSGLRDSSTDTQYF. The CDR3 nucleotides are TGTGCCAGCAGCGGTCTAAGGGACAGCTCCACAGATACGCAGTATTTT. The chain has TRBV28 and TRBJ2-3, with TRBD1 identical over 7 bases. The length of the CDR3 is 16 residues. After removal of 6 bases from V and 2 bases from J, the junction contained 11 bases not matched to a gene. Germline V lookup: CDR1 MDHEN, CDR2 SYDVKM.

The chain is built from TRBV7-9 and TRBJ2-7; D may match TRBD1 or TRBD2 (6 bases each). Trimming took 5 bases from V and 6 from J, leaving 11 bases between them. Per germline, CDR1 SEHNR and CDR2 FQNEAQ (reference sequence). The CDR3 loop spans 12 amino acids. The CDR3 nucleotides are TGTGCCAGCAGCCCTGGGGGGCGCGAGCAGTACTTC. Translation gives CASSPGGREQYF.

The chain's CDR3 is CASRGENVGPGELFF. The DNA of the CDR3 is TGTGCCAGCAGAGGTGAGAATGTAGGGCCCGGGGAGCTGTTTTTT. The V call is TRBV28, the J call TRBJ2-2; no clear D gene. V was pared by 6 bases and J by 6 bases, with 17 bases between. Germline CDR1 is MDHEN and CDR2 is SYDVKM. The CDR3 spans 15 residues.

The V gene is TRBV6-1, the J gene TRBJ1-5; 7 positions match TRBD1. V shed 3 bases and J 6 bases; nucleotides not matched to a gene: 11. This CDR3 is 16 amino acids long. The germline CDR1 and CDR2 sequences are MNHNS and SASEGT. CDR3 sequence reads: CASSEATGEISQPQHF. The CDR3 DNA reads TGTGCCAGCAGTGAGGCCACAGGGGAGATTAGTCAGCCCCAGCATTTT.